This T cell receptor (beta chain) was profiled in a study of monozygotic twins with inflammatory bowel disease (dated by TCRdb to between 2018 and 2021). For the study in its entirety: The full study comprised 28 monozygotic twin pairs: nine German pairs (four IBD-concordant, five IBD-discordant) and 19 IBD-discordant Danish pairs. Each individual had, on average, about 151 000 unique TCRalpha sequences and 181 000 unique TCRbeta sequences available for analysis. Within discordant pairs, disease-associated traits were sought mainly by comparing IBD patients with their genetically identical healthy co-twins.

The library was produced with 5' RACE. Each TCR library was prepared from around 3,400 ng of total RNA. For each sample, cDNA synthesis with SMARTScribe reverse transcriptase was split into eight separate reactions. Unique molecular identifiers containing a 6-nucleotide sample barcode were introduced through template switching during cDNA synthesis. TCRalpha and TCRbeta cDNA was amplified in two nested PCRs of 16 and 9 cycles, and bead purification was carried out after each PCR. Before amplification, the cDNA was treated with uracil DNA-glycosylase and purified using the QIAquick PCR purification kit. The second PCR added Illumina TruSeq-compatible adapters along with sample-specific barcodes. TapeStation and Qubit were used to check library quality and concentration, and 4.5 to 6.5 ng of each library was pooled. Sequencing of pooled libraries was carried out on an Illumina HiSeq2500 single-index Rapid Run using 2 x 100 bp reads and custom sequencing primers. On the study's bioinformatics: MiGEC version 1.2.6 was used for UMI-based consensus assembly to correct PCR and sequencing errors. MiXCR version 2.1.1 handled V(D)J alignment, clonotype assembly and CDR3 extraction. Gene usage, clonotype sharing and MAIT/NKT TCR abundance were normalised by analysing the top 1000, 10 000 and 20 000 clonotypes per sample. After downsampling to 27 000 UMIs, diversity was calculated as the inverse Simpson index using the vegan R package. Paired Mann-Whitney U tests were applied to discordant twin pairs, and Benjamini-Hochberg correction was used for multiple testing. Reads reprocessed by TCRdb are summarized as one entry per CDR3 protein sequence, and DNA is absent. TCRdb's processing, not the authors', yielded these V and J calls. The data table for this sample lists 200,000 to 250,000 distinct CDR3 sequences. Around 1.5% of the sample is taken by the ten largest.

The CDR3 starts with the cysteine, ends with the phenylalanine, and has 14 residues. The entry carries no DNA sequence. Based on the germline V gene, the CDR1 and CDR2 sequences are SGHRS and YFSETQ. From each donor, an approximately 2.5 ml peripheral blood sample was drawn into PAXgene tubes and stored at -80 degrees C. Without T cell sorting, total RNA was isolated from whole blood using the PAXgene blood miRNA kit on an automated QIAcube. Peripheral blood from monozygotic twin pairs, either concordant or discordant for inflammatory bowel disease, underwent deep TCRalpha and TCRbeta repertoire profiling that used unique molecular barcoding. For every twin pair, smoking habits were documented, and each individual was categorised as a current, former or never smoker. Broad study findings and their caveats: No single strong signal or clonotype linked to IBD turned up in the results, so the idea that one exists was not supported. Concordant and discordant twins showed no difference in repertoire similarity, possibly because of limited statistical power. TCRbeta repertoire diversity, by inverse Simpson index, was decreased in IBD patients compared with their healthy co-twins. Compared with healthy twins, IBD patients had fewer clonotypes in common with other individuals, a difference most pronounced in patients showing signs of disease activity. Different T cell subtypes could not be distinguished in the analysis. Because patients received different immunosuppressive treatments, the repertoires may have picked up extra background noise and variability between individuals.

As to this clonotype: No cognate antigen has been identified for it.

The source is a human donor with ulcerative colitis or Crohn's disease, or a healthy co-twin of an affected twin (not recorded which). Sequenced material: blood. The rearranged chain carries TRBV5-1 and TRBJ2-1; the TCRdb D gene call, TRBD1, has no DNA to confirm it. The CDR3 amino acid sequence is: CASSLFRVWDEQFF.